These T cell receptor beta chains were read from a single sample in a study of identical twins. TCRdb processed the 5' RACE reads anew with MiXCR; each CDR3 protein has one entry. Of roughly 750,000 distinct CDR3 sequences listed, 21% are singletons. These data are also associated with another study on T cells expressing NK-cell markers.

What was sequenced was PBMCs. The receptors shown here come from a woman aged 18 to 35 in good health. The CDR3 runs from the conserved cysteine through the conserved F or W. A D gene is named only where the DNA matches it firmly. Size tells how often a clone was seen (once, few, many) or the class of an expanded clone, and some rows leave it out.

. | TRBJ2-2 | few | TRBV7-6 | TGTGCCAGCAGCTTGTCTCCGGGGTTCCTATTCGGGGAGCTGTTTTTT | CASSLSPGFLFGELFF
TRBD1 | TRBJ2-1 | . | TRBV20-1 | TGCAGTGCCGCCGGCGGAGCCACAGGGGGTCTTGGGCAGTTCTTC | CSAAGGATGGLGQFF
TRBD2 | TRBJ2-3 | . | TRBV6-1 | TGTGCCAGCAGTAGACTAGCGGGGGGGCAGGGCACAGATACGCAGTATTTT | CASSRLAGGQGTDTQYF
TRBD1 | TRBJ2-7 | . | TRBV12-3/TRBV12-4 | TGTGCCAGCTCCATCCGGGCAGGGGGCCCCTACGAGCAGTACTTC | CASSIRAGGPYEQYF
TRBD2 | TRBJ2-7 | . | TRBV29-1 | TGCAGCGGTAGCGGGCTTTCCTACGAGCAGTACTTC | CSGSGLSYEQYF
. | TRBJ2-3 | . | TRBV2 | TGTGCCAGCTTATTGGACGGAGATACGCAGTATTTT | CASLLDGDTQYF
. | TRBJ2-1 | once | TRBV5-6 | TGTGCCAGCAGCCCCTTTTGGGGGAGCGGTGAGCAGTTCTTC | CASSPFWGSGEQFF
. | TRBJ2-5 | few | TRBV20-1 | TGCAGTGCTATGGGGACCCAGTACTTC | CSAMGTQYF
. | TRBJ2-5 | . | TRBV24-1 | TGTGCCACCAGTGCAGGCCGGAGACAGGAGGAGACCCAGTACTTC | CATSAGRRQEETQYF
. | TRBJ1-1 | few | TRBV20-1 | TGCAGTGCGCGACCCGAGGCTGAAGCTTTCTTT | CSARPEAEAFF
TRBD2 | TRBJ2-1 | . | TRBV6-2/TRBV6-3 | TGTGCCAGCAGTTACTCGCGAACACCGAAAACTAGCGGGAGCTCCTACAATGAGCAGTTCTTC | CASSYSRTPKTSGSSYNEQFF
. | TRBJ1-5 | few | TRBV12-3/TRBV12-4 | TGTGCCAGCGTGGCGGACAGCTACAATCAGCCCCAGCATTTT | CASVADSYNQPQHF
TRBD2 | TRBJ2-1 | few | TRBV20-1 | TGCAGTGTTTTCGGACTAGCGGGGTACAATGAGCAGTTCTTC | CSVFGLAGYNEQFF
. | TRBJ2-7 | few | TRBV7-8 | TGTGCCAGCAGCTTAGATTATATGGGCCACGAGCAGTACTTC | CASSLDYMGHEQYF